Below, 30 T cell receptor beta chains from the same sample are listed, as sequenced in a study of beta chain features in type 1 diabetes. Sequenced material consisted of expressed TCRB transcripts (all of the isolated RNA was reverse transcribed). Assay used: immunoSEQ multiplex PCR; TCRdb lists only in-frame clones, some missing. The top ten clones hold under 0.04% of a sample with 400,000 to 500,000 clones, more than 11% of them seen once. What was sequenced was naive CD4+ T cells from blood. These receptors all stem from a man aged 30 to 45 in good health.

The CDR3 reads CASRSWIQNPNYGYTF. The CDR3 DNA follows: TGTGCCAGCCGCAGTTGGATCCAAAATCCTAACTATGGCTACACCTTC. The J gene is TRBJ1-2, the V gene TRBV27; D ambiguous. The CDR3 runs to 16 residues. V gave up 8 bases and J gave up 0 bases, with 19 bases separating them. CDR1 is MNHEY, CDR2 SMNVEV, per germline (reference sequence).

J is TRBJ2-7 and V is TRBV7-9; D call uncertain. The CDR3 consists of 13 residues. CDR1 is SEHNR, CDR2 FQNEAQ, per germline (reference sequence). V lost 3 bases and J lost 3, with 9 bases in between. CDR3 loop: CASSFDGYYEQYF. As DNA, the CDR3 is TGTGCCAGCAGCTTTGACGGATACTACGAGCAGTACTTC. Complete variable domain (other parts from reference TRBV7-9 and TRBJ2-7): DTGVSQNPRHKITKRGQNVTFRCDPISEHNRLYWYRQTLGQGPEFLTYFQNEAQLEKSRLLSDRFSAERPKGSFSTLEIQRTEQGDSAMYLCASSFDGYYEQYFGPGTRLTVT.

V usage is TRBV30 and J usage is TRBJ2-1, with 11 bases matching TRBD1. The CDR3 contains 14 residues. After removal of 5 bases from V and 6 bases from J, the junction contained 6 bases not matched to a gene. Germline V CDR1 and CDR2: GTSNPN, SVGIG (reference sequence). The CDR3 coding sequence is TGTGCCTGGTTGGGGGACAGGGGGTTCAATGAGCAGTTCTTC. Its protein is CAWLGDRGFNEQFF.

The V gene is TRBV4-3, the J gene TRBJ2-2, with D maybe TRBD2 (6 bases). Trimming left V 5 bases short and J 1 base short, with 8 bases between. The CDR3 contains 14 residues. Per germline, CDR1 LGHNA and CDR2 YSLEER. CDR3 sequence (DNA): TGCGCCAGCAGCGGACTACTGAACACCGGGGAGCTGTTTTTT. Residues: CASSGLLNTGELFF.

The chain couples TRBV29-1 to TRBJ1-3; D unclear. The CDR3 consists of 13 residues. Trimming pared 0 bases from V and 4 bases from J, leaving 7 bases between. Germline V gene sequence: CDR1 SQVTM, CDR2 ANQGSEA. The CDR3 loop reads CSVEEYLGNTIYF. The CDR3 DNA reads TGCAGCGTTGAAGAGTACTTGGGAAACACCATATATTTT.

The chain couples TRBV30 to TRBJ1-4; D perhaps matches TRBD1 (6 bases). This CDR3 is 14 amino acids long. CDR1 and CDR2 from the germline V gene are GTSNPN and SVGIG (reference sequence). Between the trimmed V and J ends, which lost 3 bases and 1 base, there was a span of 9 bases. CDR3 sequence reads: CAWRAGETNEKLFF. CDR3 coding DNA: TGTGCCTGGAGGGCAGGGGAAACTAATGAAAAACTGTTTTTT.

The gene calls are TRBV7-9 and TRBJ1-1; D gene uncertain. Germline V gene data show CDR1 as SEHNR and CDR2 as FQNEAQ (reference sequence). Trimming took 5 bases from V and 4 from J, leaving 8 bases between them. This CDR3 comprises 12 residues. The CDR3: CASSPLGTEAFF. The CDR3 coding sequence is TGTGCCAGCAGCCCGTTGGGCACTGAAGCTTTCTTT.

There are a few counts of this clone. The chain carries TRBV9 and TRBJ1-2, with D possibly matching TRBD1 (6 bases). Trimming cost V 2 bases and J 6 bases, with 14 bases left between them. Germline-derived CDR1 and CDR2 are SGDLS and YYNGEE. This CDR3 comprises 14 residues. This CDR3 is CASSVGEGGHGYTF. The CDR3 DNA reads TGTGCCAGCAGCGTCGGTGAAGGGGGTCATGGCTACACCTTC.

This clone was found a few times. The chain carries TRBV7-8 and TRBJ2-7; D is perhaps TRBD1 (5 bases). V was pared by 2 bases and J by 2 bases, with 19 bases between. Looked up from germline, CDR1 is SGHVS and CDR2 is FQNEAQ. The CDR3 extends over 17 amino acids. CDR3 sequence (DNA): TGTGCCAGCAGCTTACTCGGTTTGGCAGACAGAGCCTACGAGCAGTACTTC. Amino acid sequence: CASSLLGLADRAYEQYF.

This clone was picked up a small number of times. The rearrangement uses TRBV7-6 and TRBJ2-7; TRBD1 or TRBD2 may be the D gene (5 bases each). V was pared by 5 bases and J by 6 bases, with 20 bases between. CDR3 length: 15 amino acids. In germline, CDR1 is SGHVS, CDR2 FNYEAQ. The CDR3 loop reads CASSPGPGRRSEQYV. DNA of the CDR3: TGTGCCAGCAGCCCGGGGCCGGGACGACGCTCCGAGCAGTACGTC.

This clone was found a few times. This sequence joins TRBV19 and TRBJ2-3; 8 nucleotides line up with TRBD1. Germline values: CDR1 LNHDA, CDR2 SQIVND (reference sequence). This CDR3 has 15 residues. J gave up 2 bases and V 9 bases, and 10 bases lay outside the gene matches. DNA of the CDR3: TGTGCCAGCATCACCCGACAGGGGAACACAGATACGCAGTATTTT. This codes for CASITRQGNTDTQYF.

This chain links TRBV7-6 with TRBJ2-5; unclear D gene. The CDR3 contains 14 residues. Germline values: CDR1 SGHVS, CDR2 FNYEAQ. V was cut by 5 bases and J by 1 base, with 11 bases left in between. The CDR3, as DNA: TGTGCCAGCAGCATCGGAACAGCCCAAGAGACCCAGTACTTC. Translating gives CASSIGTAQETQYF.

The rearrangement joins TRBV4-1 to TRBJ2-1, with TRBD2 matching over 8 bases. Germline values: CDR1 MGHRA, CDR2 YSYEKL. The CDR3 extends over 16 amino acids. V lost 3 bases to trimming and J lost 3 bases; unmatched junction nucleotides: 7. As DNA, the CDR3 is TGCGCCAGCAGCCATGGCCGGGCGGGAGGCTACAATGAGCAGTTCTTC. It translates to CASSHGRAGGYNEQFF.

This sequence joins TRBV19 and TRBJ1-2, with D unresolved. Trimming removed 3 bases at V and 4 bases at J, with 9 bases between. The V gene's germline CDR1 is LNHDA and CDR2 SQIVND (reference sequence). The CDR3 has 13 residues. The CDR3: CASSIGESYGYTF. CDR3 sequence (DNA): TGTGCCAGTAGTATTGGAGAGAGCTATGGCTACACCTTC.

The CDR3 here is CASSLGSSDYYGYTF. The CDR3 nucleotides read TGTGCCAGCAGCTTGGGGTCCTCCGATTACTATGGCTACACCTTC. The V gene is TRBV5-5, the J gene TRBJ1-2; D call uncertain. Deletions cut 0 bases from V and 3 bases from J, with 12 bases between. Germline loops: CDR1 SGHKS, CDR2 YYEKEE (reference sequence). The CDR3 consists of 15 residues.

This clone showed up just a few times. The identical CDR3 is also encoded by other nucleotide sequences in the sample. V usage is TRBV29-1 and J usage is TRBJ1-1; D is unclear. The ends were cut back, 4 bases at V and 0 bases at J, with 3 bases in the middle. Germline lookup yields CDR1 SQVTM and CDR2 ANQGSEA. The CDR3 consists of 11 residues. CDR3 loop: CSVAVNTEAFF. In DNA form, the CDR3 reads TGCAGCGTTGCAGTGAACACTGAAGCTTTCTTT.

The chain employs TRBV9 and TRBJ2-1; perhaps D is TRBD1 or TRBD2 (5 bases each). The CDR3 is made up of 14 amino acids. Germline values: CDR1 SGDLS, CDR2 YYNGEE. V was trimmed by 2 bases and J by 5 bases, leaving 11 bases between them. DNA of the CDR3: TGTGCCAGCAGCGTTGGGACCAAAGACAATGAGCAGTTCTTC. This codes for CASSVGTKDNEQFF.

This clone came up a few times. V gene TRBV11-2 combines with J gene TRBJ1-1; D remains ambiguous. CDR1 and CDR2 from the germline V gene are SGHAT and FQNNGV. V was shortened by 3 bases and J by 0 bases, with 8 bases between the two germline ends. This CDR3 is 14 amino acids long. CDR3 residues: CASSFSHLNTEAFF. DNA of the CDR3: TGTGCCAGCAGCTTCTCCCACCTGAACACTGAAGCTTTCTTT.

CDR3 sequence: CASSQTVSSYEQYF. The CDR3 nucleotides are TGTGCCAGCTCACAGACAGTTAGCTCCTACGAGCAGTACTTC. The chain links TRBV18 to TRBJ2-5; D possibly corresponds to TRBD1 (5 bases). The DNA matches TRBJ2-7 better at its end, which makes the J call doubtful. The CDR3 runs to 14 residues. CDR1 and CDR2 from the germline V gene are KGHSH and LQKENI.

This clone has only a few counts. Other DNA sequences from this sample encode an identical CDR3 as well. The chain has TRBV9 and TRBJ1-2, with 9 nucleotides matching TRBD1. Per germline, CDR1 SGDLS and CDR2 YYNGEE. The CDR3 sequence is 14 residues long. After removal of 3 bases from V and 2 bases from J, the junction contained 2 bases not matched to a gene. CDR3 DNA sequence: TGTGCCAGCAGCGCTGGACAGGGGAACTATGGCTACACCTTC. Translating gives CASSAGQGNYGYTF.

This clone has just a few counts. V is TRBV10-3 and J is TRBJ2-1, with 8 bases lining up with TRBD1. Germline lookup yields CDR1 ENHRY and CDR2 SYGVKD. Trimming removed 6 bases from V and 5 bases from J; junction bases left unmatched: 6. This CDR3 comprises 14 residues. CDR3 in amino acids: CAIRDRASDNEQFF. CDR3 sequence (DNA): TGTGCCATCAGGGACAGGGCTTCGGACAATGAGCAGTTCTTC.

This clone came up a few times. The CDR3 protein is CASSVGLPRPGELFF. The CDR3 DNA is TGTGCCAGCAGTGTGGGCCTTCCCAGACCCGGGGAGCTGTTTTTT. The V and J genes are TRBV2 and TRBJ2-2; no clear D gene. Looked up from germline, CDR1 is SNHLY and CDR2 is FYNNEI. Trimming pared 4 bases from V and 6 bases from J, leaving 15 bases between. This CDR3 contains 15 residues.

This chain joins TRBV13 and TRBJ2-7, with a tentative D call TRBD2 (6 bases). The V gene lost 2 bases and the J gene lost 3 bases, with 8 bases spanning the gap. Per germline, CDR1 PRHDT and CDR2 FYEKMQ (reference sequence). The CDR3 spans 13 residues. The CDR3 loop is CASSLRLVYEQYF. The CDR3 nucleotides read TGTGCCAGCAGCTTAAGACTAGTCTACGAGCAGTACTTC.

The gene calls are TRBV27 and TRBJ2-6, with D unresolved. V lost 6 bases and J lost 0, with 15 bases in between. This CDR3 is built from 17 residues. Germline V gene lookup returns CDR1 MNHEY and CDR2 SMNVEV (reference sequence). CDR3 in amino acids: CASSERAAPSGANVLTF. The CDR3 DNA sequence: TGTGCCAGCAGCGAAAGGGCCGCCCCCTCTGGGGCCAACGTCCTGACTTTC. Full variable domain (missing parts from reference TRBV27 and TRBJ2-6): EAQVTQNPRYLITVTGKKLTVTCSQNMNHEYMSWYRQDPGLGLRQIYYSMNVEVTDKGDVPEGYKVSRKEKRNFPLILESPSPNQTSLYFCASSERAAPSGANVLTFGAGSRLTVL.

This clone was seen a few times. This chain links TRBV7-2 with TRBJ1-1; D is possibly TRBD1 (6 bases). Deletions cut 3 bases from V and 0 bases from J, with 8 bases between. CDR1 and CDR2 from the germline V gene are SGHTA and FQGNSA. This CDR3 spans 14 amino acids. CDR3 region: CASSFRDMNTEAFF. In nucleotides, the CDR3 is TGTGCCAGCAGCTTTCGGGACATGAACACTGAAGCTTTCTTT.

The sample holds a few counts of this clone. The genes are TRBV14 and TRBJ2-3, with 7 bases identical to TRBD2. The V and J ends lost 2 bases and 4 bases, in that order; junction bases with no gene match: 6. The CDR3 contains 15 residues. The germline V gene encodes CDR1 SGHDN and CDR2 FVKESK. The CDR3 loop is CASSQQAGRADTQYF. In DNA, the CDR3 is TGTGCCAGCAGCCAACAAGCGGGGAGGGCAGATACGCAGTATTTT.

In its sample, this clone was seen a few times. CDR3 sequence reads: CASGRDYEQYF. The CDR3 DNA sequence: TGTGCCAGCGGCAGGGACTACGAGCAGTACTTC. This chain links TRBV11-2 with TRBJ2-7; possibly TRBD1 for D (5 bases). Per germline, CDR1 SGHAT and CDR2 FQNNGV. The CDR3 runs to 11 residues. The V end lost 8 bases, the J end lost 3 bases, and 8 bases lay between the germline ends. Full variable domain (missing parts from reference TRBV11-2 and TRBJ2-7): EAGVAQSPRYKIIEKRQSVAFWCNPISGHATLYWYQQILGQGPKLLIQFQNNGVVDDSQLPKDRFSAERLKGVDSTLKIQPAKLEDSAVYLCASGRDYEQYFGPGTRLTVT.

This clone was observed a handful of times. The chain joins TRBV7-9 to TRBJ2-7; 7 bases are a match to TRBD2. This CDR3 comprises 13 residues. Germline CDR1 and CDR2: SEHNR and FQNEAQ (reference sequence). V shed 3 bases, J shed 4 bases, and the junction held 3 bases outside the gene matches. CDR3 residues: CASSFWEGYEQYV. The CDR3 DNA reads TGTGCCAGCAGCTTTTGGGAGGGGTACGAGCAGTACGTC.

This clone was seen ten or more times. Here the CDR3 reads CAWTLGGSSYNEQFF. In DNA, the CDR3 is TGTGCCTGGACTCTAGGCGGGAGCTCCTACAATGAGCAGTTCTTC. The V call is TRBV30, the J call TRBJ2-1; 7 bases match TRBD2. The V and J ends lost 4 bases and 0 bases, in that order; junction bases with no gene match: 6. This CDR3 contains 15 residues. Germline assignment: CDR1 GTSNPN and CDR2 SVGIG (reference sequence).

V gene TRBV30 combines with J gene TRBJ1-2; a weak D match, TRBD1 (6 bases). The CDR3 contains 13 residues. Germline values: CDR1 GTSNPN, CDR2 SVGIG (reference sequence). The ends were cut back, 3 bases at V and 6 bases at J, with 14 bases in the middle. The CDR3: CAWSRRQDHGYTF. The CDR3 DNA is TGTGCCTGGAGCCGACGACAGGATCATGGCTACACCTTC.